The 15 T cell receptor beta chains below were found in one sample sequenced in a study of blood T cell repertoires in COVID-19. The repertoire was sequenced with immunoSEQ multiplex PCR; TCRdb's copy has only in-frame clones and lacks some. This sample has about 130,000 clones; around 78% occur once, and the top ten carry 9.5% to 14%. Sequenced: peripheral blood. These TCRs come from a human donor in a cohort sampled during active COVID-19.

There are a few counts of this clone. V usage is TRBV30 and J usage is TRBJ2-2; 7 bases match TRBD1. With V trimmed by 7 bases and J by 1 base, 9 bases remained unmatched. The germline CDR1 and CDR2 sequences are GTSNPN and SVGIG (reference sequence). The CDR3 is made up of 15 amino acids. CDR3 DNA sequence: TGTGCCTCGACAAAGGGACAGTTGAACACCGGGGAGCTGTTTTTT. This translates into CASTKGQLNTGELFF. Complete variable domain (other parts from reference TRBV30 and TRBJ2-2): SQTIHQWPATLVQPVGSPLSLECTVEGTSNPNLYWYRQAAGRGLQLLFYSVGIGQISSEVPQNLSASRPQDRQFILSSKKLLLSDSGFYLCASTKGQLNTGELFFGEGSRLTVL.

The chain couples TRBV5-1 to TRBJ2-7, with TRBD1 matching 7 bases. This CDR3 region has 14 residues. Looked up from germline, CDR1 is SGHRS and CDR2 is YFSETQ. The J segment lost 1 base and the V segment lost 4 bases, leaving 5 bases of the junction unmatched. The CDR3 bases are TGCGCCAGCAGCCCCAAGACAGGGTCCTACGAGCAGTACTTC. It encodes CASSPKTGSYEQYF.

This clone has only a few counts. Because it lacks the conserved phenylalanine or tryptophan at the end, this CDR3 is likely a read error. No DNA is shown, since the ends of the CDR3 on it are uncertain; the CDR3 is the one TCRdb lists. The rearrangement joins TRBV2 to TRBJ2-7; the table's D call, TRBD2, was not checked against the DNA. Germline V gives CDR1 SNHLY, CDR2 FYNNEI. The CDR3 spans 11 residues, counting both ends. The CDR3 spells CASGLEGDFRP.

The chain carries TRBV15 and TRBJ2-3, with no clear D. The CDR3 runs to 18 residues. Deletions cut 0 bases from V and 1 base from J, with 17 bases between. CDR1 LNHNV and CDR2 YYDKDF come from the germline V gene (reference sequence). CDR3 protein: CATSRDVFSIEGTDTQYF. CDR3 nucleotides: TGTGCCACCAGCAGAGATGTCTTCAGCATAGAGGGCACAGATACGCAGTATTTT.

The chain couples TRBV29-1 to TRBJ1-2; 8 bases align to TRBD1. Looked up from germline, CDR1 is SQVTM and CDR2 is ANQGSEA. Trimming removed 7 bases from V and 4 bases from J; junction bases left unmatched: 5. This CDR3 is 12 amino acids long. The CDR3 sequence: CSARDRPYGYTF. The CDR3 coding sequence is TGCAGCGCCCGGGACAGGCCCTATGGCTACACCTTC.

The chain carries TRBV2 and TRBJ2-3; 10 bases line up with TRBD1. This CDR3 contains 14 residues. CDR1 SNHLY and CDR2 FYNNEI come from the germline V gene. CDR3 coding DNA: TGTGCAGATGCTCCGGGACAGGGGACAGATACGCAGTATTTT. Translation gives CADAPGQGTDTQYF. The whole variable domain, filled in from reference TRBV2 and TRBJ2-3, reads EPEVTQTPSHQVTQMGQEVILRCVPISNHLYFYWYRQILGQKVEFLVSFYNNEISEKSEIFDDQFSVERPDGSNFTLKIRSTKLEDSAMYFCADAPGQGTDTQYFGPGTRLTVL.

This clone appeared a few times. Different DNA sequences within this sample yield the same CDR3. The V call is TRBV14, the J call TRBJ1-5; D gene uncertain. Germline V lookup: CDR1 SGHDN, CDR2 FVKESK. The CDR3 covers 13 residues. Trimming cost V 0 bases and J 6 bases, with 6 bases left between them. The DNA for the CDR3 is TGTGCCAGCAGCCAAGATCTGGCTCAGCCCCAGCATTTT. Translation: CASSQDLAQPQHF.

This rearrangement joins TRBV6-6 to TRBJ2-7; 9 nucleotides agree with TRBD1. The CDR3 length is 16 residues. Germline CDR1 MNHNY, CDR2 SVGAGI (reference sequence). The ends lost 5 bases at V and 5 bases at J; junction bases unmatched: 13. Here the CDR3 reads CASSKQPTGGGHEQYF. The DNA of the CDR3 is TGTGCCAGCAGTAAACAGCCGACAGGGGGAGGCCACGAGCAGTACTTC.

This clone appeared a single time. V is TRBV7-2 and J is TRBJ2-7; D is ambiguous. The germline gives CDR1 SGHTA, CDR2 FQGNSA. Trimming removed 1 base from V and 5 bases from J, with 9 bases in between. The CDR3 has 13 residues. CDR3 sequence (DNA): TGTGCCAGCAGCTTAGGACCAGGTAACGAGCAGTACTTC. This translates into CASSLGPGNEQYF. Together with reference TRBV7-2 and TRBJ2-7, the CDR3 gives the full variable domain: GAGVSQSPSNKVTEKGKDVELRCDPISGHTALYWYRQSLGQGLEFLIYFQGNSAPDKSGLPSDRFSAERTGGSVSTLTIQRTQQEDSAVYLCASSLGPGNEQYFGPGTRLTVT.

The rearrangement joins TRBV7-6 to TRBJ2-5; possible D gene TRBD2, 7 bases. CDR3 length equals 16 residues. Trimming pared 1 base from V and 7 bases from J, leaving 19 bases between. Germline-derived CDR1 and CDR2 are SGHVS and FNYEAQ. CDR3 nucleotides: TGTGCCAGCAGCTTAGGGACTGGCGGGGGCCGAGGGACCCAGTACTTC. This encodes CASSLGTGGGRGTQYF.

The rearrangement links TRBV5-6 to TRBJ1-2; no firm D call. CDR3 length: 12 amino acids. The V gene's germline CDR1 is SGHDT and CDR2 YYEEEE. The V and J ends lost 4 bases and 4 bases respectively, with 8 bases between them. The CDR3 loop is CASSADTYGYTF. CDR3 bases: TGTGCCAGCAGCGCCGACACCTATGGCTACACCTTC.

The chain has TRBV30 and TRBJ1-2; D is perhaps TRBD1 (6 bases). Trimming cost V 5 bases and J 7 bases, with 17 bases left between them. Germline CDR1 is GTSNPN and CDR2 is SVGIG (reference sequence). The CDR3 runs 13 residues. CDR3 sequence (DNA): TGTGCCTGGGATGAGTGGGGGCGTGGTGGCTACACCTTC. Residues: CAWDEWGRGGYTF.

The chain joins TRBV24-1 to TRBJ2-3; the match to TRBD1 covers 8 bases. CDR3 length: 18 residues. Germline loops: CDR1 KGHDR, CDR2 SFDVKD. J gave up 0 bases and V 6 bases, and 13 bases lay outside the gene matches. CDR3 coding DNA: TGTGCCACCAGTCCCTCATTCCAGACAGGGGAAAGCACAGATACGCAGTATTTT. Protein sequence: CATSPSFQTGESTDTQYF.

The rearrangement joins TRBV18 to TRBJ1-3, with 8 bases matching TRBD1. The ends lost 2 bases at V and 2 bases at J; junction bases unmatched: 5. Per germline, CDR1 KGHSH and CDR2 LQKENI. This CDR3 region has 16 residues. Written as DNA, the CDR3 is TGTGCCAGCTCACCAAGGCTACAGGGGGCTGGAAACACCATATATTTT. Its translation is CASSPRLQGAGNTIYF.

The gene calls are TRBV6-5 and TRBJ2-3; tentatively, D is TRBD1 (5 bases). V lost 0 bases and J 4 bases, leaving 14 bases between the germline ends. This CDR3 has 16 residues. Germline CDR1 and CDR2: MNHEY and SVGAGI. CDR3 sequence reads: CASSYSGVMGPDTQYF. The CDR3 nucleotides read TGTGCCAGCAGTTACTCAGGAGTTATGGGGCCAGATACGCAGTATTTT.